This TCR beta chain originates from a study of monozygotic twins with inflammatory bowel disease (dated by TCRdb to about 2019). Some background on the complete study: In total, some 30 monozygotic twin pairs made up the full study: 19 Danish pairs, all IBD-discordant, plus nine German pairs, of which four were IBD-concordant and five were IBD-discordant. The search for disease-associated traits relied mainly on comparing, within discordant pairs, IBD patients with their genetically identical healthy co-twins. Each individual had, on average, about 151 000 unique TCRalpha sequences and 181 000 unique TCRbeta sequences available for analysis. Study-wide conclusions, independent of this receptor: Repertoire similarity did not differ between concordant and discordant twins, possibly due to limited statistical power. TCRbeta repertoire diversity, by inverse Simpson index, was decreased in IBD patients compared with their healthy co-twins. Because patients received different immunosuppressive treatments, the repertoires may have picked up extra background noise and variability between individuals. The results gave no support for a single strong signal or clonotype linked to IBD. The analysis was unable to tell different T cell subtypes apart. Compared with healthy twins, IBD patients shared fewer clonotypes with other individuals, and the difference was most pronounced in patients with signs of disease activity.

An approximately 2.5 ml peripheral blood sample was drawn into PAXgene tubes per donor and stored at -80°C. Without any T cell sorting, total RNA was extracted from whole blood using the PAXgene blood miRNA kit on an automated QIAcube. Deep TCRalpha and TCRbeta repertoire profiling with unique molecular barcoding was performed on peripheral blood of monozygotic twin pairs concordant or discordant for inflammatory bowel disease. Smoking habits were recorded for all twin pairs, with individuals classified as current, former or never smokers. From its cysteine to its phenylalanine, the CDR3 spans 14 amino acids. Nucleotide data are not available. CDR1 and CDR2, looked up from the germline V gene (reference sequence), are LNHDA and SQIVND. Note on this clonotype: What this receptor recognizes is not known.

Library preparation employed 5' RACE. The input for every TCR library was roughly 3,300 ng of total RNA. For each sample, cDNA was synthesized in eight separate reactions using SMARTScribe reverse transcriptase. Unique molecular identifiers containing a 6-nucleotide sample barcode were introduced through template switching during cDNA synthesis. TCRalpha and TCRbeta cDNA was amplified by two nested PCRs of 16 and 9 cycles, with bead purification after each PCR. Before amplification, the cDNA was both treated with uracil DNA-glycosylase and purified with the QIAquick PCR purification kit. The second PCR added Illumina TruSeq-compatible adapters along with sample-specific barcodes. TapeStation and Qubit were used to check library quality and concentration, and 5 ng of each library went into the pool. The pooled libraries were sequenced with 2 x 100 bp reads and custom sequencing primers on an Illumina HiSeq2500 single-index Rapid Run. The authors' pipeline ran thus. UMI-based consensus assembly with MiGEC version 1.2.6 was used to correct PCR and sequencing errors. V(D)J alignment, clonotype assembly and CDR3 extraction were performed with MiXCR version 2.1.1. Normalisation of gene usage, clonotype sharing and MAIT/NKT TCR abundance was achieved by analysing the top 1000, 10 000 and 20 000 clonotypes per sample. After downsampling to 27 000 UMIs, diversity was calculated as the inverse Simpson index using the vegan R package. Statistical testing used paired Mann-Whitney U tests on the discordant twin pairs and applied Benjamini-Hochberg correction for multiple testing. One entry per CDR3 protein sequence results from the TCRdb reprocessing of the reads, with DNA left out. The V and J calls and clone size come from TCRdb's table, not from the authors' own analysis. In this sample's table one finds 350,000 to 500,000 distinct CDR3 sequences. The ten largest clones represent about 2.4% of the sample.

Sample: blood. The receptor was derived from a human donor with ulcerative colitis or Crohn's disease, or a healthy co-twin of an affected twin (not recorded which). The rearranged chain carries TRBV19 and TRBJ1-1; TCRdb picks TRBD1, but there is no DNA to check that call. The CDR3 has the sequence CASSQRGGVTEAFF. Joined to the reference TRBV19 and TRBJ1-1 proteins, this CDR3 gives the full variable domain: DGGITQSPKYLFRKEGQNVTLSCEQNLNHDAMYWYRQDPGQGLRLIYYSQIVNDFQKGDIAEGYSVSREKKESFPLTVTSAQKNPTAFYLCASSQRGGVTEAFFGQGTRLTVV.